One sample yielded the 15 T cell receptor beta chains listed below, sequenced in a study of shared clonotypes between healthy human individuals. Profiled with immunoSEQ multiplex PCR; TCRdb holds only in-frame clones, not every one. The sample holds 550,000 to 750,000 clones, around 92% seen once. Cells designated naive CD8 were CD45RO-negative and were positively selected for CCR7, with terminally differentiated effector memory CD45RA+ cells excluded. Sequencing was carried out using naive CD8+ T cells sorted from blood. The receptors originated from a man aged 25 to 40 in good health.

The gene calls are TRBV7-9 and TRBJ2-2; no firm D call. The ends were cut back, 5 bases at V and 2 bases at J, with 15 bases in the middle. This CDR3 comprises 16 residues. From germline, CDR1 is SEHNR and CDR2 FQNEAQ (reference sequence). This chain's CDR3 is CASSPKTTTNTGELFF. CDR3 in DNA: TGTGCCAGCAGCCCGAAGACCACTACTAACACCGGGGAGCTGTTTTTT.

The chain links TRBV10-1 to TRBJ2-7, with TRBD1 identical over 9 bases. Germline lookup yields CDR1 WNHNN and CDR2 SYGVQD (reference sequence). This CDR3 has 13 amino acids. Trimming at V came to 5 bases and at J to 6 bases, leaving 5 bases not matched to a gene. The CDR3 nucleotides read TGCGCCAGCAGTAGAACAGGGGGCTTCGAGCAGTACTTC. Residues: CASSRTGGFEQYF.

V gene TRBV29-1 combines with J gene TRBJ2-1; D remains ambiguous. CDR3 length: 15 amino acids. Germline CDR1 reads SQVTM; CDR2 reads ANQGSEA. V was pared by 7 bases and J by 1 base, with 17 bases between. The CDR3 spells CSARKPTTSYNEQFF. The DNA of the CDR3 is TGCAGCGCCAGGAAACCGACCACATCCTACAATGAGCAGTTCTTC.

The CDR3 spells CASSTGQGFPYEQYF. The CDR3 DNA sequence: TGTGCCAGCAGTACCGGACAGGGCTTCCCCTACGAGCAGTACTTC. The gene calls are TRBV27 and TRBJ2-7; 8 bases map to TRBD1. The V gene end was trimmed by 5 bases and the J gene end by 2 bases; junction bases not matched to a gene: 8. The CDR3 runs to 15 residues. Looked up from germline, CDR1 is MNHEY and CDR2 is SMNVEV (reference sequence).

CDR3 residues: CASRPQGFGANVLTF. Written as DNA, the CDR3 is TGTGCCAGCAGACCACAGGGATTTGGGGCCAACGTCCTGACTTTC. The J gene is TRBJ2-6, the V gene TRBV7-3, with D possibly matching TRBD1 (6 bases). The CDR3 consists of 15 residues. CDR1 is SGHTA, CDR2 FQGTGA, per germline. Trimming took off 6 bases at V and 3 bases at J, with 12 bases between the two ends.

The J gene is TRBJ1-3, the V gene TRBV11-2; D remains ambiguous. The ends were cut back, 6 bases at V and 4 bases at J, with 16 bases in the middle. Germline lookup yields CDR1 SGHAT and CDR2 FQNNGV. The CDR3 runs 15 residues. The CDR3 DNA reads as TGTGCCAGCAGACTAGAGGGCTTCGCAGGAAACACCATATATTTT. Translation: CASRLEGFAGNTIYF.

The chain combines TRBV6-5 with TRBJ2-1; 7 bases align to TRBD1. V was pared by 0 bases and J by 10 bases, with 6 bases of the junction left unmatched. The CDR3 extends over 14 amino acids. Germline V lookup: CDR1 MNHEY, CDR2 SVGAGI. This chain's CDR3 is CASSYSLQGGEQFF. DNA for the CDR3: TGTGCCAGCAGTTACTCATTACAAGGGGGCGAGCAGTTCTTC.

CDR3 DNA: TGTGCCACCAGCAGAGATCGACTAGCCCTCTACGAGCAGTACTTC. It codes for CATSRDRLALYEQYF. This chain links TRBV15 with TRBJ2-7, with 7 positions matching TRBD2. Germline loops: CDR1 LNHNV, CDR2 YYDKDF (reference sequence). The junction had 5 bases not matched to a gene; V was cut back by 0 bases and J by 3 bases. The CDR3 sequence is 15 residues long.

CDR3 nucleotides: TGTGCCAGCAGCTTAGCGAGACTAGCGGGAACCCACACCGGGGAGCTGTTTTTT. Translation: CASSLARLAGTHTGELFF. The V and J genes are TRBV7-2 and TRBJ2-2; TRBD2 matches 11 bases. Germline V gives CDR1 SGHTA, CDR2 FQGNSA. This CDR3 spans 18 amino acids. V was pared by 0 bases and J by 3 bases, with 6 bases of the junction left unmatched.

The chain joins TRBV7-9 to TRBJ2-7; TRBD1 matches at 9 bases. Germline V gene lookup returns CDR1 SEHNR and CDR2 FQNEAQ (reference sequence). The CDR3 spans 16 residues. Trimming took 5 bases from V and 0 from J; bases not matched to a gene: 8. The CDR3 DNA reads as TGTGCCAGCAGCGCTCCCGGGACAGGGAGCTCCTACGAGCAGTACTTC. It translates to CASSAPGTGSSYEQYF.

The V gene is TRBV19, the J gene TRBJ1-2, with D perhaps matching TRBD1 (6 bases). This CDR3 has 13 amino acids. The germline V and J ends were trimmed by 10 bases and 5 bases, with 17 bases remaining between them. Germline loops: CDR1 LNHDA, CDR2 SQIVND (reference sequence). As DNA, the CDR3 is TGTGCCACTCGCGCAGGGGAGGTTTATGGCTACACCTTC. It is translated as CATRAGEVYGYTF.

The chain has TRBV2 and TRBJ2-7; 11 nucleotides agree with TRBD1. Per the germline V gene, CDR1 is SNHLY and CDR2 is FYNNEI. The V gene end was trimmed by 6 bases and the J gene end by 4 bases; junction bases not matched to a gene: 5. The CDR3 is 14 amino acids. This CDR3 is CASSPGQGVYEQYF. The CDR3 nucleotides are TGTGCCAGCAGCCCGGGACAGGGGGTGTACGAGCAGTACTTC.

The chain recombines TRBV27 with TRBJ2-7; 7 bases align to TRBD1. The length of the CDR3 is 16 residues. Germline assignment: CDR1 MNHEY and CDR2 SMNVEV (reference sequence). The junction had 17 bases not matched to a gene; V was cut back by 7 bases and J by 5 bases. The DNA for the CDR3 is TGTGCCAGCACCTCCGCGATGGGACAGATCATCCACGAGCAGTACTTC. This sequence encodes CASTSAMGQIIHEQYF.

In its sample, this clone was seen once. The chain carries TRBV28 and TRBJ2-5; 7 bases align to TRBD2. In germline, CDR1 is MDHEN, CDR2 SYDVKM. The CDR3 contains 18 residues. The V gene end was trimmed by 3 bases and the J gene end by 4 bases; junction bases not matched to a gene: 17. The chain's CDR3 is CASSFSHNGASGLETQYF. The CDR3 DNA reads TGTGCCAGCAGTTTCTCTCACAATGGGGCTAGCGGATTAGAGACCCAGTACTTC. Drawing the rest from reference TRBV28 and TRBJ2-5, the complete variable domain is DVKVTQSSRYLVKRTGEKVFLECVQDMDHENMFWYRQDPGLGLRLIYFSYDVKMKEKGDIPEGYSVSREKKERFSLILESASTNQTSMYLCASSFSHNGASGLETQYFGPGTRLLVL.

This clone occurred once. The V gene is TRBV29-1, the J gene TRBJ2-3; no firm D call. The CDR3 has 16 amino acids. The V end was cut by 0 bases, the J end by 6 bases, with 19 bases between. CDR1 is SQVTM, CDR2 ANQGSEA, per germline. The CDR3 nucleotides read TGCAGCGTTGAAGATCTACAGCCTAGAGATCCGGATACGCAGTATTTT. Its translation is CSVEDLQPRDPDTQYF.